Reported below is one T cell receptor beta chain. The antigen is undetermined. This specimen belongs to a study of cytomegalovirus exposure and HLA in healthy donors. Study summary: Inside one of the first data releases sat 85 million or so unique TCRs taken from HLA-typed donors.

Per germline, CDR1 MRHNA and CDR2 SNTAGT. The CDR3 is 17 residues long. V trimming: 6 bases; J trimming: 1 base; junction bases outside the gene matches: 5. Both 60 Vbeta primers and 13 Jbeta primers went into the PCR. TCRdb's table, derived via immunoSEQ multiplex PCR, lists solely in-frame clones and lacks some. The sample shows 180,000 or so clones, 82% of them seen only once. Study outcomes and limitations: Exclusion applied to some V segments, including TRBV6-2 and TRBV6-3, as they were indistinguishable. In a later analysis, at a false discovery rate of 0.05, approximately 16,000 TCR beta sequences matched HLA alleles.

The clonotype comes from a male donor in good health and CMV-seronegative. This rearrangement joins TRBV6-4 to TRBJ2-6; 11 nucleotides align to TRBD1. The source material was PBMCs. CDR3: CASSLGTGGSGANVLTF. Here the CDR3 DNA reads TGTGCCAGCAGCCTTGGGACAGGGGGGTCTGGGGCCAACGTCCTGACTTTC.